One and the same sample provided the 30 T cell receptor beta chains below, sequenced in a study of blood T cell repertoires in COVID-19. Profiled with immunoSEQ multiplex PCR; TCRdb holds only in-frame clones, not every one. Among 150,000 to 200,000 clones listed, 75% to 90% were seen once. The sample taken for sequencing was PBMCs or T cells enriched from blood (not recorded which). These receptors were obtained from a young woman who had recovered from COVID-19.

This chain connects TRBV19 to TRBJ2-7; 11 bases are shared with TRBD1. This CDR3 spans 16 amino acids. The V gene's germline CDR1 is LNHDA and CDR2 SQIVND (reference sequence). The V gene end was trimmed by 5 bases and the J gene end by 6 bases; junction bases not matched to a gene: 12. The CDR3 coding sequence is TGTGCCAGTAGTGCTACCTCCGGGACAGGGGGGCGCGAGCAGTACTTC. Protein product: CASSATSGTGGREQYF.

The rearrangement joins TRBV18 to TRBJ2-6; 12 bases match TRBD2. The CDR3 loop spans 19 amino acids. The V and J ends lost 3 bases and 0 bases, in that order; junction bases with no gene match: 6. Germline V gene lookup returns CDR1 KGHSH and CDR2 LQKENI. The CDR3 is CASSPGTSGWFSGANVLTF. Written as DNA, the CDR3 is TGTGCCAGCTCACCGGGGACTAGCGGGTGGTTCTCTGGGGCCAACGTCCTGACTTTC.

A single count supports this clone. The chain couples TRBV27 to TRBJ1-1; 7 positions match TRBD1. The length of the CDR3 is 14 residues. The J segment lost 6 bases and the V segment lost 3 bases, leaving 7 bases of the junction unmatched. Looked up from germline, CDR1 is MNHEY and CDR2 is SMNVEV (reference sequence). The CDR3 region is CASSFQGQNSEAFF. DNA of the CDR3: TGTGCCAGCAGTTTTCAGGGACAGAATTCTGAAGCTTTCTTT.

The chain employs TRBV5-4 and TRBJ2-1; 7 bases are a match to TRBD2. The CDR3 is made up of 16 amino acids. Trimming took 4 bases from V and 0 from J; bases not matched to a gene: 7. Germline V lookup: CDR1 SGHNT, CDR2 YYREEE (reference sequence). The CDR3, as DNA: TGTGCCAGCAGCGCGGGACTACCCAACTCCTACAATGAGCAGTTCTTC. This sequence encodes CASSAGLPNSYNEQFF.

The chain links TRBV6-5 to TRBJ2-7; TRBD1 is a possible D gene (5 bases). The germline V and J ends were trimmed by 6 bases and 5 bases, with 17 bases remaining between them. Germline CDR1 MNHEY, CDR2 SVGAGI. The CDR3 is 14 amino acids. The CDR3 spells CASSRLGQGNEQYF. Written as DNA, the CDR3 is TGTGCCAGCAGCCGCTTAGGGCAGGGAAACGAGCAGTACTTC.

The J gene is TRBJ1-1, the V gene TRBV28; D is ambiguous. Trimming took 2 bases from V and 7 from J, leaving 8 bases between them. Looked up from germline, CDR1 is MDHEN and CDR2 is SYDVKM. The CDR3 contains 12 residues. The CDR3 DNA is TGTGCCAGCAGTTTAGGGCTTATTGAAGCTTTCTTT. This gives the protein CASSLGLIEAFF.

For this clone: At one boundary the junction diverges from the germline segment, which might be a read error. The chain uses TRBV6-2 or TRBV6-3 and TRBJ1-3; D is uncertain. CDR3 length: 16 residues. Germline CDR1 is MNHEY and CDR2 is SVGEGT. DNA of the CDR3: TGTGCCAGCACTTACGGCAGGAGGATCTCTGGAAACACCATATATTTT. Its translation is CASTYGRRISGNTIYF.

This clone is a singleton in its sample. The chain couples TRBV5-1 to TRBJ2-3; 7 positions agree with TRBD2. The junction had 6 bases not matched to a gene; V was cut back by 5 bases and J by 0 bases. Germline V gene lookup returns CDR1 SGHRS and CDR2 YFSETQ. The CDR3 totals 15 residues. The CDR3 nucleotides are TGCGCCAGCAGAGGGGAGGGCCTCAGCACAGATACGCAGTATTTT. This codes for CASRGEGLSTDTQYF.

In DNA, the CDR3 is TGTGCCAGCAGCCCTCCGGGACTACCACAAGAGACCCAGTACTTC. It encodes CASSPPGLPQETQYF. V usage is TRBV13 and J usage is TRBJ2-5; 7 bases are a match to TRBD2. Germline lookup yields CDR1 PRHDT and CDR2 FYEKMQ (reference sequence). J gave up 2 bases and V 5 bases, and 8 bases lay outside the gene matches. The CDR3 runs to 15 residues.

The rearrangement links TRBV14 to TRBJ2-7; 10 nucleotides align to TRBD1. The CDR3 runs 15 residues. The germline CDR1 and CDR2 sequences are SGHDN and FVKESK. Trimming took 5 bases from V and 1 from J; bases not matched to a gene: 5. DNA for the CDR3: TGTGCCAGCAGCGACAGGGGGCAGGCGTCCTACGAGCAGTACTTC. Encoded protein: CASSDRGQASYEQYF.

V gene TRBV12-3 or TRBV12-4 combines with J gene TRBJ1-4; D remains ambiguous. V lost 2 bases and J 7 bases, leaving 8 bases between the germline ends. CDR3 size: 13 residues. CDR3 sequence reads: CASSLLGVEKLFF. As DNA, the CDR3 is TGTGCCAGCAGTTTACTCGGGGTTGAAAAACTGTTTTTT.

V usage is TRBV6-2 or TRBV6-3 and J usage is TRBJ1-4, with a possible D match to TRBD1 (6 bases). This CDR3 comprises 15 residues. Trimming pared 6 bases from V and 6 bases from J, leaving 17 bases between. The germline V gene encodes CDR1 MNHEY and CDR2 SVGEGT. CDR3 DNA: TGTGCCAGCAGCAGAGGACAGTTTGGGGATGAAAAACTGTTTTTT. Translating gives CASSRGQFGDEKLFF.

This chain uses TRBV2 with TRBJ2-7; D might be TRBD1 (5 bases). CDR3 length: 15 residues. V lost 5 bases, J lost 2 bases, and 16 bases lay in between. Looked up from germline, CDR1 is SNHLY and CDR2 is FYNNEI. The CDR3 coding sequence is TGTGCCAGCAGTCCCTTCAGCCCCAGGGCCTACGAGCAGTACTTC. Its protein is CASSPFSPRAYEQYF.

This chain joins TRBV24-1 and TRBJ2-2, with 7 nucleotides matching TRBD1. CDR1 KGHDR and CDR2 SFDVKD come from the germline V gene. The J segment lost 5 bases and the V segment lost 7 bases, leaving 9 bases of the junction unmatched. This CDR3 has 15 residues. The CDR3 is CATSPGGEGTGELFF. DNA for the CDR3: TGTGCCACCAGCCCAGGGGGTGAAGGGACCGGGGAGCTGTTTTTT.

This chain joins TRBV19 and TRBJ2-1; 14 bases are shared with TRBD2. The CDR3 loop spans 17 amino acids. Germline values: CDR1 LNHDA, CDR2 SQIVND (reference sequence). After removal of 7 bases from V and 3 bases from J, the junction contained 8 bases not matched to a gene. DNA for the CDR3: TGTGCCAGTAACCCGGGGACTAGCGGGAGTATCTACAATGAGCAGTTCTTC. Translated: CASNPGTSGSIYNEQFF.

The V and J genes are TRBV30 and TRBJ1-1, with D perhaps TRBD1 (6 bases). V was pared by 5 bases and J by 4 bases, with 14 bases between. Germline V gene sequence: CDR1 GTSNPN, CDR2 SVGIG (reference sequence). There are 13 residues in the CDR3. The CDR3 nucleotides are TGTGCCTGGGAATCCAGGGGAGTCACTGAAGCTTTCTTT. Translated: CAWESRGVTEAFF. Full variable domain (outside the CDR3, taken from reference TRBV30 and TRBJ1-1): SQTIHQWPATLVQPVGSPLSLECTVEGTSNPNLYWYRQAAGRGLQLLFYSVGIGQISSEVPQNLSASRPQDRQFILSSKKLLLSDSGFYLCAWESRGVTEAFFGQGTRLTVV.

The chain has TRBV6-7 and TRBJ1-2; TRBD1 might be the D (6 bases). TRBV6-7 is assigned to the ORF class and has an uncertain function. This CDR3 comprises 12 residues. V was trimmed by 7 bases and J by 7 bases, leaving 13 bases between them. The CDR3 DNA follows: TGTGCCAGCATCGGCCACAGGGCTGGCTACACCTTC. It is translated as CASIGHRAGYTF.

The rearrangement uses TRBV4-2 and TRBJ2-7; D uncertain. This CDR3 region has 15 residues. CDR1 and CDR2 (germline): LGHNA, YNFKEQ. V dropped 1 base and J dropped 0 bases, with 10 bases sitting between them. This CDR3 is CASSQVPSRSYEQYF. CDR3 nucleotides: TGTGCCAGCAGCCAAGTCCCTTCCCGCTCCTACGAGCAGTACTTC.

V and J are TRBV7-2 and TRBJ1-2; D gene uncertain. Trimming removed 3 bases from V and 2 bases from J, with 10 bases in between. Germline loops: CDR1 SGHTA, CDR2 FQGNSA. CDR3 length: 14 residues. The CDR3 spells CASSFPGTNYGYTF. DNA of the CDR3: TGTGCCAGCAGCTTTCCGGGAACAAACTATGGCTACACCTTC.

The chain joins TRBV6-5 to TRBJ1-3; TRBD1 aligns across 7 bases. V shed 5 bases and J 0 bases; nucleotides not matched to a gene: 4. Germline CDR1 MNHEY, CDR2 SVGAGI. This CDR3 is 15 amino acids long. The DNA of the CDR3 is TGTGCCAGCAGTAGGGACAGAGACTCTGGAAACACCATATATTTT. Translated, it gives CASSRDRDSGNTIYF.

The sample holds one count of this clone. This chain links TRBV24-1 with TRBJ2-2, with 8 bases lining up with TRBD2. The CDR3 has 16 amino acids. The germline V gene has CDR1 KGHDR and CDR2 SFDVKD. The V and J ends lost 5 bases and 4 bases, in that order; junction bases with no gene match: 8. The CDR3 sequence is CATSATGGPATGELFF. DNA of the CDR3: TGTGCCACCAGTGCGACGGGAGGGCCGGCCACCGGGGAGCTGTTTTTT.

The rearrangement uses TRBV4-1 and TRBJ1-5, with D possibly being TRBD1 (6 bases). The CDR3 consists of 15 residues. Germline V lookup: CDR1 MGHRA, CDR2 YSYEKL. Trimming removed 4 bases at V and 6 bases at J, with 16 bases between. The chain's CDR3 is CASSLRQGMVQPQHF. CDR3 sequence (DNA): TGCGCCAGCAGCCTGAGGCAGGGGATGGTTCAGCCCCAGCATTTT.

The V gene is TRBV7-8, the J gene TRBJ1-1; D is unclear. Germline V gives CDR1 SGHVS, CDR2 FQNEAQ. V was pared by 6 bases and J by 5 bases, with 16 bases between. This CDR3 has 14 amino acids. The CDR3 coding sequence is TGTGCCAGCAGGGAGTTTCGGGGTAAAACTGAAGCTTTCTTT. This codes for CASREFRGKTEAFF.

The chain uses TRBV15 and TRBJ1-4, with a weak D call TRBD1 (5 bases). Germline loops: CDR1 LNHNV, CDR2 YYDKDF (reference sequence). The CDR3 is made up of 16 amino acids. V gave up 0 bases and J gave up 10 bases, with 18 bases separating them. CDR3 sequence (DNA): TGTGCCACCAGCAGAGATGGGGGGATCCCGGAGAGAAAACTGTTTTTT. Its protein is CATSRDGGIPERKLFF.

In DNA form, the CDR3 reads TGTGCCAGCAGCCCGTGGTCGGGACACCAAAACATTCAGTACTTC. It specifies CASSPWSGHQNIQYF. The V gene is TRBV9, the J gene TRBJ2-4; maybe TRBD1 (6 bases). Trimming took off 4 bases at V and 5 bases at J, with 16 bases between the two ends. Germline V gene data show CDR1 as SGDLS and CDR2 as YYNGEE. The CDR3 runs 15 residues.

The chain couples TRBV30 to TRBJ2-3, with 7 bases fitting TRBD1. This CDR3 spans 14 amino acids. The germline gives CDR1 GTSNPN, CDR2 SVGIG (reference sequence). V lost 1 base and J lost 4; bases outside the gene matches: 5. The CDR3 sequence: CAWSAYRGSDTQYF. In DNA, the CDR3 is TGTGCCTGGAGTGCCTACAGGGGTTCAGATACGCAGTATTTT.

The rearrangement joins TRBV7-9 to TRBJ2-5; 8 positions match TRBD1. Germline lookup yields CDR1 SEHNR and CDR2 FQNEAQ (reference sequence). This CDR3 spans 14 amino acids. After removal of 5 bases from V and 1 base from J, the junction contained 3 bases not matched to a gene. The CDR3 region is CASSQGTGQETQYF. The DNA for the CDR3 is TGTGCCAGCAGCCAGGGGACAGGCCAAGAGACCCAGTACTTC.

The genes are TRBV2 and TRBJ2-2, with TRBD1 matching over 7 bases. V lost 6 bases and J lost 1; bases outside the gene matches: 8. The CDR3 runs 16 residues. Germline loops: CDR1 SNHLY, CDR2 FYNNEI. In DNA form, the CDR3 reads TGTGCCAGCAGCGGACAGGCTCCCAGGAACACCGGGGAGCTGTTTTTT. Its protein product is CASSGQAPRNTGELFF.

The chain has TRBV5-4 and TRBJ2-5; D unresolved. Trimming stripped 0 bases from V and 5 bases from J, with 14 bases between. This CDR3 has 15 amino acids. From germline, CDR1 is SGHNT and CDR2 YYREEE (reference sequence). DNA for the CDR3: TGTGCCAGCAGCTTGGGAGGCCCCCGACGGGAGACCCAGTACTTC. It is translated as CASSLGGPRRETQYF. The entire variable domain, with the rest obtained from reference TRBV5-4 and TRBJ2-5, is as follows: ETGVTQSPTHLIKTRGQQVTLRCSSQSGHNTVSWYQQALGQGPQFIFQYYREEENGRGNFPPRFSGLQFPNYSSELNVNALELDDSALYLCASSLGGPRRETQYFGPGTRLLVL.

The rearrangement uses TRBV28 and TRBJ2-7, with a weak D call TRBD2 (5 bases). Germline CDR1 and CDR2: MDHEN and SYDVKM. V gave up 3 bases and J gave up 2 bases, with 11 bases separating them. The CDR3 consists of 14 residues. The CDR3 loop reads CASSFGGYPYEQYF. In DNA, the CDR3 is TGTGCCAGCAGTTTCGGCGGGTACCCCTACGAGCAGTACTTC. Complete variable domain (other parts from reference TRBV28 and TRBJ2-7): DVKVTQSSRYLVKRTGEKVFLECVQDMDHENMFWYRQDPGLGLRLIYFSYDVKMKEKGDIPEGYSVSREKKERFSLILESASTNQTSMYLCASSFGGYPYEQYFGPGTRLTVT.